The 6 T cell receptor beta chains listed next were all sequenced from one sample in a study of response to subunit inactivated influenza vaccine. TCRdb recomputed calls from the RT-PCR reads with MiXCR, one row per CDR3 protein. The sample lists more than 700,000 distinct CDR3 sequences, approximately 21% occurring once. The sequencing here drew on PBMCs from blood, taken roughly 5 days after vaccination. The receptors originated from a man aged 50-59 years who received an inactivated influenza vaccine.

The chain joins TRBV15 to TRBJ2-7; the D is unclear. With 0 bases removed from V and 4 bases from J, the gap between germline ends came to 7 bases. The CDR3 covers 13 residues. CDR1 LNHNV and CDR2 YYDKDF come from the germline V gene (reference sequence). This chain's CDR3 is CATSRDPVYEQYF. The CDR3 bases are TGTGCCACCAGCAGAGATCCGGTTTACGAGCAGTACTTC.

This clonotype was seen ten or more times. V usage is TRBV20-1 and J usage is TRBJ2-1; 8 bases are a match to TRBD2. The CDR3 is 14 amino acids. Germline lookup yields CDR1 DFQATT and CDR2 SNEGSKA (reference sequence). J gave up 10 bases and V 0 bases, and 8 bases lay outside the gene matches. The CDR3 bases are TGCAGTGCTAGAGAGTGGACTAGCTTTATCGAGCAGTTCTTC. Translating gives CSAREWTSFIEQFF.

This clonotype turned up a few times. The rearrangement uses TRBV28 and TRBJ1-4; D call uncertain. This CDR3 has 14 residues. The V and J ends lost 3 bases and 7 bases respectively, with 12 bases between them. Germline V gives CDR1 MDHEN, CDR2 SYDVKM. The CDR3 DNA sequence: TGTGCCAGCAGTTTCGGCAGATGGGCTGAAAAACTGTTTTTT. Protein: CASSFGRWAEKLFF.

The chain is built from TRBV4-1 and TRBJ1-3; D is unclear. Trimming removed 1 base from V and 0 bases from J, with 13 bases in between. CDR1 is MGHRA, CDR2 YSYEKL, per germline. The CDR3 has 17 amino acids. In nucleotides, the CDR3 is TGCGCCAGCAGCCAAGCATTTTTCTCCGGCTCTGGAAACACCATATATTTT. Its protein product is CASSQAFFSGSGNTIYF.

The V and J genes are TRBV6-1 and TRBJ2-5; D not resolved. V was shortened by 6 bases and J by 0 bases, with 11 bases between the two germline ends. Germline CDR1 reads MNHNS; CDR2 reads SASEGT. The CDR3 extends over 14 amino acids. The CDR3 DNA reads as TGTGCCAGCAGAATTAGCAAGTACCAAGAGACCCAGTACTTC. It yields the protein CASRISKYQETQYF.

This clonotype came up many times. This CDR3 is CASSIAGEEAYNEQFF. The CDR3 region has the DNA TGTGCCAGCAGCATAGCGGGAGAGGAGGCCTACAATGAGCAGTTCTTC. The rearrangement links TRBV4-2 to TRBJ2-1; 9 bases fit TRBD2. The V and J ends lost 5 bases and 2 bases, in that order; junction bases with no gene match: 7. This CDR3 contains 16 residues. From germline, CDR1 is LGHNA and CDR2 YNFKEQ.